The 32 T cell receptor beta chains in this list originate from one sample, sequenced in a study of OX40 agonist ivuxolimab in advanced cancers. The data were produced by immunoSEQ multiplex PCR, yet TCRdb's version contains in-frame clones alone and is incomplete. The repertoire holds some 74,000 clones, with roughly 86% as singletons. The source was CD4+ or CD8+ T cells sorted from blood, collected in a trial of the OX40 agonist ivuxolimab. These receptors were taken from an adult with an advanced solid tumor such as melanoma, head and neck, liver or kidney cancer.

Regarding this clone: At one boundary the junction diverges from the germline segment, which might be a read error. V usage is TRBV6-5 and J usage is TRBJ2-7; 12 bases match TRBD2. Per germline, CDR1 MNHEY and CDR2 SVGAGI. The CDR3 totals 15 residues. The CDR3 loop is CASSYSLAGGYEQYF. In nucleotides, the CDR3 is TGTGCCAGCAGCTACTCACTAGCGGGAGGCTACGAGCAGTACTTC.

As for this clone: The junction departs from germline at one end; a sequencing error may be responsible. The rearrangement links TRBV28 to TRBJ2-2; no clear D gene. The CDR3 sequence is 13 residues long. CDR1 and CDR2 from the germline V gene are MDHEN and SYDVKM. The CDR3 nucleotides are TGTGCCAGCAGTTTAATGAACCCCGGGGAGCTGTTTTTT. This codes for CASSLMNPGELFF. Full variable domain (outside the CDR3, taken from reference TRBV28 and TRBJ2-2): DVKVTQSSRYLVKRTGEKVFLECVQDMDHENMFWYRQDPGLGLRLIYFSYDVKMKEKGDIPEGYSVSREKKERFSLILESASTNQTSMYLCASSLMNPGELFFGEGSRLTVL.

This sequence joins TRBV20-1 and TRBJ2-1, with 7 bases fitting TRBD2. Trimming at V came to 5 bases and at J to 6 bases, leaving 1 base not matched to a gene. The CDR3 runs 11 residues. Germline CDR1 DFQATT, CDR2 SNEGSKA (reference sequence). Here the CDR3 reads CSARTSNEQFF. The CDR3, as DNA: TGCAGTGCTCGGACTAGCAATGAGCAGTTCTTC.

The table lists this clone with a count of one. The J gene is TRBJ2-5, the V gene TRBV7-6; 8 nucleotides align to TRBD1. Trimming took 5 bases from V and 2 from J; bases not matched to a gene: 4. The CDR3 totals 14 residues. Germline loops: CDR1 SGHVS, CDR2 FNYEAQ. CDR3 loop: CASSHGTGQETQYF. CDR3 bases: TGTGCCAGCAGCCACGGGACAGGTCAAGAGACCCAGTACTTC.

V gene TRBV19 combines with J gene TRBJ1-2, with 7 bases aligning to TRBD1. Germline CDR1 is LNHDA and CDR2 is SQIVND (reference sequence). The CDR3 covers 13 residues. V lost 8 bases to trimming and J lost 8 bases; unmatched junction nucleotides: 11. The CDR3 coding sequence is TGTGCCAGTTATGGACAGGCTTGGGAAGGCTACACCTTC. Protein sequence: CASYGQAWEGYTF. Based on the CDR3 plus reference TRBV19 and TRBJ1-2, the full variable domain is DGGITQSPKYLFRKEGQNVTLSCEQNLNHDAMYWYRQDPGQGLRLIYYSQIVNDFQKGDIAEGYSVSREKKESFPLTVTSAQKNPTAFYLCASYGQAWEGYTFGSGTRLTVV.

The rearrangement uses TRBV21-1 and TRBJ1-1. TRBV21-1 is shown as a pseudogene. This CDR3 spans 14 amino acids. CDR3 sequence reads: CASTPVAVAVVAFF. CDR3 bases: TGTGCCAGCACCCCCGTTGCGGTAGCGGTGGTAGCTTTCTTT.

This clone was seen just once. The rearrangement joins TRBV7-9 to TRBJ1-4; D unclear. This CDR3 spans 15 amino acids. V was shortened by 1 base and J by 4 bases, with 10 bases between the two germline ends. Germline CDR1 and CDR2: SEHNR and FQNEAQ (reference sequence). The chain's CDR3 is CASSLGVGRNEKLFF. For the CDR3, the DNA is TGTGCCAGCAGCTTAGGGGTAGGCCGTAATGAAAAACTGTTTTTT.

The chain joins TRBV6-6 to TRBJ1-2; D ambiguous. The V end was cut by 6 bases, the J end by 8 bases, with 13 bases between. The CDR3 sequence is 12 residues long. Germline lookup yields CDR1 MNHNY and CDR2 SVGAGI (reference sequence). The CDR3 reads CASSQPEYGYTF. The CDR3, as DNA: TGTGCCAGCAGCCAGCCTGAGTACGGCTACACCTTC.

The chain's CDR3 is CASTRTMNTEAFF. Written as DNA, the CDR3 is TGTGCCAGCACCCGGACCATGAACACTGAAGCTTTCTTT. The V call is TRBV7-9, the J call TRBJ1-1, with D unclear. Germline V gene sequence: CDR1 SEHNR, CDR2 FQNEAQ (reference sequence). Trimming took off 7 bases at V and 0 bases at J, with 9 bases between the two ends. The CDR3 spans 13 residues.

The chain is built from TRBV28 and TRBJ2-2; TRBD1 or TRBD2 may be the D gene (5 bases each). Deletions cut 6 bases from V and 13 bases from J, with 27 bases between. This CDR3 comprises 16 residues. Germline V gene lookup returns CDR1 MDHEN and CDR2 SYDVKM. In DNA form, the CDR3 reads TGTGCCAGCAGCCCCTTCGGCTTACTCGGGGACCAGGGGCTGTTTTTT. Translated, it gives CASSPFGLLGDQGLFF.

The V call is TRBV5-4, the J call TRBJ1-1; the D gene is possibly TRBD1 (5 bases). With 0 bases removed from V and 1 base from J, the gap between germline ends came to 10 bases. Germline V CDR1 and CDR2: SGHNT, YYREEE (reference sequence). The CDR3 is made up of 15 amino acids. Here the CDR3 reads CASSLGQGGNTEAFF. For the CDR3, the DNA is TGTGCCAGCAGCTTGGGCCAGGGAGGGAACACTGAAGCTTTCTTT.

J is TRBJ1-4 and V is TRBV20-1; D uncertain. Germline lookup yields CDR1 DFQATT and CDR2 SNEGSKA (reference sequence). The CDR3 has 11 amino acids. V shed 7 bases and J shed 0 bases, with 3 bases lying between them. The CDR3 DNA is TGCAGTGTGGCAACTAATGAAAAACTGTTTTTT. Protein sequence: CSVATNEKLFF.

The genes are TRBV2 and TRBJ2-5; the match to TRBD1 covers 8 bases. The CDR3 has 12 residues. From germline, CDR1 is SNHLY and CDR2 FYNNEI. The V gene end was trimmed by 7 bases and the J gene end by 5 bases; junction bases not matched to a gene: 3. The CDR3 is CASTGQGETQYF. Written as DNA, the CDR3 is TGTGCCAGCACCGGACAGGGTGAGACCCAGTACTTC.

V gene TRBV5-1 combines with J gene TRBJ2-3, with 7 bases fitting TRBD1. Germline trimming cut 4 bases from V and 5 bases from J; bases unmatched to any gene: 7. The CDR3 runs to 14 residues. Germline-derived CDR1 and CDR2 are SGHRS and YFSETQ. This CDR3 reads CASSVRQGIDTQYF. In nucleotides, the CDR3 is TGCGCCAGCAGCGTACGACAGGGTATAGATACGCAGTATTTT.

The chain recombines TRBV2 with TRBJ2-5; 12 bases line up with TRBD2. In germline, CDR1 is SNHLY, CDR2 FYNNEI. V trimming: 7 bases; J trimming: 1 base; junction bases outside the gene matches: 10. The CDR3 has 17 residues. In DNA form, the CDR3 reads TGTGCCAGCAAAGCCTACGGACTAGCGGGATTCCAAGAGACCCAGTACTTC. It codes for CASKAYGLAGFQETQYF. Combining the CDR3 with reference TRBV2 and TRBJ2-5 gives the whole variable domain EPEVTQTPSHQVTQMGQEVILRCVPISNHLYFYWYRQILGQKVEFLVSFYNNEISEKSEIFDDQFSVERPDGSNFTLKIRSTKLEDSAMYFCASKAYGLAGFQETQYFGPGTRLLVL.

The chain carries TRBV19 and TRBJ1-6, with D perhaps matching TRBD1 (5 bases). The CDR3 extends over 14 amino acids. V was trimmed by 5 bases and J by 7 bases, leaving 12 bases between them. Germline V gene sequence: CDR1 LNHDA, CDR2 SQIVND (reference sequence). The CDR3, as DNA: TGTGCCAGTAGTTCAGGGCGGGACAATTCACCCCTCCACTTT. This sequence encodes CASSSGRDNSPLHF.

The CDR3 here is CASSSSRGPTSYNEQFF. CDR3 nucleotide sequence: TGTGCCAGCAGCAGTTCCCGGGGCCCTACTTCCTACAATGAGCAGTTCTTC. The V call is TRBV2, the J call TRBJ2-1; either TRBD1 or TRBD2 may supply D (5 bases each). The CDR3 is made up of 17 amino acids. Germline CDR1 is SNHLY and CDR2 is FYNNEI. Between the trimmed V and J ends, which lost 6 bases and 1 base, there was a span of 19 bases.

The rearrangement links TRBV28 to TRBJ2-7; TRBD2 agrees at 12 bases. V shed 8 bases and J 1 base; nucleotides not matched to a gene: 15. The CDR3 extends over 18 amino acids. CDR1 and CDR2 from the germline V gene are MDHEN and SYDVKM. Written as DNA, the CDR3 is TGTGCCAGCGGTTCTCGGACTAGCGGGGTCAGGCGATCCTACGAGCAGTACTTC. Translating it yields CASGSRTSGVRRSYEQYF.

This clone was found a few times. The chain is built from TRBV28 and TRBJ2-5; D gene uncertain. The CDR3 is 14 residues long. Looked up from germline, CDR1 is MDHEN and CDR2 is SYDVKM. V was cut by 2 bases and J by 8 bases, with 15 bases left in between. The CDR3 sequence is CASSLVGQVITQYF. DNA for the CDR3: TGTGCCAGCAGTTTAGTCGGGCAGGTCATAACCCAGTACTTC.

This clone was seen only once. This chain links TRBV28 with TRBJ1-1, with unresolved D. Trimming took off 2 bases at V and 6 bases at J, with 10 bases between the two ends. The CDR3 has 13 amino acids. Per the germline V gene, CDR1 is MDHEN and CDR2 is SYDVKM. The CDR3 region is CASSLPGRPEAFF. The CDR3 DNA is TGTGCCAGCAGTTTACCGGGAAGGCCTGAAGCTTTCTTT. Looking up the rest from reference TRBV28 and TRBJ1-1 gives the full variable domain: DVKVTQSSRYLVKRTGEKVFLECVQDMDHENMFWYRQDPGLGLRLIYFSYDVKMKEKGDIPEGYSVSREKKERFSLILESASTNQTSMYLCASSLPGRPEAFFGQGTRLTVV.

The chain is built from TRBV7-2 and TRBJ2-7; the D gene is possibly TRBD2 (7 bases). Germline CDR1 and CDR2: SGHTA and FQGNSA. The CDR3 runs to 15 residues. With 2 bases removed from V and 5 bases from J, the gap between germline ends came to 16 bases. CDR3 residues: CASSLLGGAQHEQYF. DNA of the CDR3: TGTGCCAGCAGCTTATTGGGGGGGGCGCAGCACGAGCAGTACTTC. Variable domain in full (rest from reference TRBV7-2 and TRBJ2-7): GAGVSQSPSNKVTEKGKDVELRCDPISGHTALYWYRQSLGQGLEFLIYFQGNSAPDKSGLPSDRFSAERTGGSVSTLTIQRTQQEDSAVYLCASSLLGGAQHEQYFGPGTRLTVT.

The chain employs TRBV6-5 and TRBJ1-2, with D perhaps matching TRBD1 (5 bases). The CDR3 runs 12 residues. Per germline, CDR1 MNHEY and CDR2 SVGAGI. The V end lost 5 bases, the J end lost 7 bases, and 11 bases lay between the germline ends. Here the CDR3 reads CASSTTVVGYTF. Here the CDR3 DNA reads TGTGCCAGCAGTACGACAGTCGTTGGCTACACCTTC.

This chain uses TRBV18 with TRBJ2-7; D is undetermined. This CDR3 has 12 residues. The V end was cut by 3 bases, the J end by 2 bases, with 5 bases between. CDR1 KGHSH and CDR2 LQKENI come from the germline V gene. The CDR3, as DNA: TGTGCCAGCTCACCCCCGACCTACGAGCAGTACTTC. Translated: CASSPPTYEQYF.

The chain is built from TRBV6-6 and TRBJ1-4; a weak D match, TRBD1 (6 bases). V lost 2 bases to trimming and J lost 8 bases, with 12 bases between them. Germline V gives CDR1 MNHNY, CDR2 SVGAGI (reference sequence). The CDR3 is made up of 14 amino acids. The CDR3 DNA reads as TGTGCCAGCAGTTACCAGGGACAAGACGAAAAACTGTTTTTT. Protein: CASSYQGQDEKLFF.

The chain links TRBV18 to TRBJ2-7, with 11 positions matching TRBD1. V was clipped by 6 bases and J by 2 bases; unmatched bases: 6. The CDR3 sequence is 15 residues long. Germline lookup yields CDR1 KGHSH and CDR2 LQKENI. The CDR3 loop is CASSPRGQGAYEQYF. In DNA, the CDR3 is TGTGCCAGCTCCCCCCGGGGACAGGGGGCCTACGAGCAGTACTTC.

This CDR3 reads CASSPAGTSWVSYNEQFF. The CDR3 DNA follows: TGTGCCAGCTCACCAGCCGGGACTAGCTGGGTCTCCTACAATGAGCAGTTCTTC. V is TRBV18 and J is TRBJ2-1; 9 positions agree with TRBD2. The CDR3 runs 18 residues. From germline, CDR1 is KGHSH and CDR2 LQKENI. V gave up 2 bases and J gave up 0 bases; unmatched junction bases: 8.

This clone was recorded a few times. This rearrangement joins TRBV7-6 to TRBJ2-1, with D unresolved. V dropped 1 base and J dropped 6 bases, with 10 bases sitting between them. The CDR3 has 14 residues. Germline V lookup: CDR1 SGHVS, CDR2 FNYEAQ. The CDR3 DNA reads as TGTGCCAGCAGCTTAGGGGCCTGGGGCAATGAGCAGTTCTTC. This codes for CASSLGAWGNEQFF.

On this clone: Germline is not matched at one junction end, which may reflect a read error. CDR3 in amino acids: CASGESPGGPNEQFF. DNA of the CDR3: TGTGCCAGCGGTGAGAGCCCGGGGGGGCCGAATGAGCAGTTCTTC. V is TRBV6-4 and J is TRBJ2-1; 8 bases fit TRBD2. This CDR3 has 15 residues. CDR1 and CDR2 (germline): MRHNA, SNTAGT.

The chain joins TRBV7-8 to TRBJ2-5, with 9 nucleotides matching TRBD2. Germline V gives CDR1 SGHVS, CDR2 FQNEAQ. The V gene end was trimmed by 2 bases and the J gene end by 0 bases; junction bases not matched to a gene: 4. This CDR3 is 16 amino acids long. The CDR3 region has the DNA TGTGCCAGCAGCTTATATGGGACTAGCAACCAAGAGACCCAGTACTTC. It codes for CASSLYGTSNQETQYF.

V usage is TRBV15 and J usage is TRBJ2-1; TRBD2 might be the D (5 bases). Germline-derived CDR1 and CDR2 are LNHNV and YYDKDF (reference sequence). Trimming left V 5 bases short and J 7 bases short, with 15 bases between. CDR3 length equals 14 residues. Here the CDR3 reads CATSGPLGSNEQFF. DNA for the CDR3: TGTGCCACCAGCGGCCCACTAGGTTCGAATGAGCAGTTCTTC. The full variable domain, completed using reference TRBV15 and TRBJ2-1, is DAMVIQNPRYQVTQFGKPVTLSCSQTLNHNVMYWYQQKSSQAPKLLFHYYDKDFNNEADTPDNFQSRRPNTSFCFLDIRSPGLGDTAMYLCATSGPLGSNEQFFGPGTRLTVL.

The V and J genes are TRBV7-2 and TRBJ2-5; D ambiguous. Trimming left V 1 base short and J 10 bases short, with 13 bases between. CDR3 length: 13 amino acids. Germline V CDR1 and CDR2: SGHTA, FQGNSA. The CDR3 nucleotides read TGTGCCAGCAGCTTAGGATCGGACCGAAACCAGTACTTC. Its protein is CASSLGSDRNQYF.

The gene calls are TRBV29-1 and TRBJ1-2; 9 nucleotides match TRBD1. The CDR3 sequence is 11 residues long. Germline CDR1 is SQVTM and CDR2 is ANQGSEA. Trimming took 8 bases from V and 6 from J; bases not matched to a gene: 4. CDR3 sequence: CSTQGADGYTF. In DNA form, the CDR3 reads TGCAGCACACAGGGGGCGGATGGCTACACCTTC.